Listed below are T cell receptor beta chains from one sample, sequenced in a study of blood T cell repertoires in COVID-19. Libraries were prepared by immunoSEQ multiplex PCR; TCRdb keeps only in-frame clonotypes and omits some of them. The table includes 30,000 to 40,000 clones, about 87% detected once. Source material: peripheral blood. The origin of the receptors is a man aged 55-75 years with active COVID-19. CDR3s include the opening cysteine and the closing phenylalanine or tryptophan.

v_gene	CDR3aa
TRBV4-1	CASSQGQGPSHEQYF
TRBV2	CASSEQSGEQSGAFF
TRBV5-1	CASSATDSHETQYF
TRBV27	CASKFSPSGGYEQYF
TRBV19	CASSMGGGGWGPQHF
TRBV18	CASSPPGRLNSYEQYF
TRBV27	CASSLWQGKNEQYF
TRBV24-1	CATASGDSSAYEQYF
TRBV19	CASSAGGNQPQHF
TRBV28	CASSFAGTANYEQYF
TRBV7-9	CASSPGGGHEQYF
TRBV27	CASSWGQGSNQPQHF
TRBV4-2	CASSHPAGTQYQETQYF
TRBV5-6	CASSRTGTGNTEAFF
TRBV4-1	CASSQELAGRHEQFF
TRBV2	CASSEGTGVSDTQYF
TRBV10-3	CAISDHGGTGELFF
TRBV4-1	CASSQRGQGNRETQYF
TRBV5-4	CASSPLAGGLTGELFF
TRBV27	CASSSQANYGYTF
TRBV27	CASRPRQGGNTEAFF
TRBV4-1	CASSQVGTANYGYTF
TRBV2	CASRTISGRAGEQYF
TRBV6-5	CASRIDSASYEQYF
TRBV6-5	CASSMGLVGGEQFF
TRBV30	CAWSGRTSGLHSYNEQFF
TRBV7-2	CASSPLAGVPYEQYF
TRBV28	CASSLSAGGSNQPQHF
TRBV3-1/TRBV3-2	CASSRGPGSPLHF
TRBV19	CASSISRNTEAFF
TRBV28	CASSPIPSSGRRGEQYF
TRBV28	CASGANEQFF
TRBV5-4	CASSLGQGRIGYEQYF
TRBV27	CASRRTGSNYGYTF
TRBV27	CASTTMWDRGNGQPQHF
TRBV5-6	CASSPGQGAPNEQFF
TRBV6-5	CASRRTGTGDQPQHF
TRBV27	CASSFSSGANVLTF
TRBV13	CASSLGGRALNEQFF
TRBV4-1	CASSPYHRVQETQYF
TRBV19	CASSWRGAYGYTF
TRBV5-8	CASSLLAGSPNEQFF
TRBV10-3	CAISDRGSYEQYF
TRBV11-2	CASSLVPTGSGSNNEQFF
TRBV20-1	CSARGGETQYF
TRBV19	CASSIWTGLAGEHEQFF
TRBV5-4	CASSTGQGNHETQYF
TRBV7-3	CASTLSALGADTGELFF
TRBV5-1	CASSGGQGYEKLFF
TRBV24-1	CATAGTGGQSNTGELFF
TRBV5-5	CASSTLAGGGADTQYF
TRBV3-1/TRBV3-2	CASSPRQGSSPLHF